The sequence of this TCR beta chain was determined in a study of tumor-infiltrating lymphocytes in localized non-small cell lung cancer. Overall study: The cohort mixed smokers and never-smokers, several histologies, and some post-neoadjuvant-chemotherapy samples. Resected tumor was paired with non-adjacent uninvolved lung from the same patient. Study findings and constraints: Not all patients were TCR sequenced, owing to tissue quantity. Immunotypes IM1 and IM2 had similar TCR-derived T-cell fractions.

Trimming removed 6 bases from V and 4 bases from J; junction bases left unmatched: 2. CDR1 MNHEY and CDR2 SVGAGI come from the germline V gene. The CDR3 contains 14 residues. Only in-frame clones appear in the TCRdb table, and some are missing; sequencing was by immunoSEQ multiplex PCR. The sample has about 23,000 clones, approximately 71% seen once. Remarks on this clone: Its specificity is not known.

The TCR originated in a human donor with non-small cell lung cancer. V is TRBV6-5 and J is TRBJ2-1, with TRBD2 matching over 11 bases. The specimen sequenced was lung tumor tissue. DNA of the CDR3: TGTGCCAGCAGCCGGACTAGCGGGTACAATGAGCAGTTCTTC. Protein product: CASSRTSGYNEQFF.